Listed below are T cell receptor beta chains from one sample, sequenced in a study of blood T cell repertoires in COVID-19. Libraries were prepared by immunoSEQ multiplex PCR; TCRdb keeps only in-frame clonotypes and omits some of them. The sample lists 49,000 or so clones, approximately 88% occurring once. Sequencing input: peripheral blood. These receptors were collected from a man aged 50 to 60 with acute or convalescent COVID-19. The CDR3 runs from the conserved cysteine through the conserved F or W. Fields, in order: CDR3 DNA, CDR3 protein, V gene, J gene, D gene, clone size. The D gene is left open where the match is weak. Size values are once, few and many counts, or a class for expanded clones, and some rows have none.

CDR3 DNA: TGTGCCAGCAGCTCGTCTGGCGGGAGTTCGGATGAGCAGTTCTTC
CDR3 protein: CASSSSGGSSDEQFF
V gene: TRBV7-3
J gene: TRBJ2-1
D gene: TRBD2
clone size: NA

CDR3 DNA: TGTGCCAGCAGTGTAAGGCGGGAGGGCAATGAGCAGTTCTTC
CDR3 protein: CASSVRREGNEQFF
V gene: TRBV2
J gene: TRBJ2-1
D gene: TRBD2
clone size: NA

CDR3 DNA: TGTGCCAGCAGCCTGAGATTACCGGGAGGACCTAAGTTCTTC
CDR3 protein: CASSLRLPGGPKFF
V gene: TRBV3-1/TRBV3-2
J gene: TRBJ2-1
D gene: TRBD2
clone size: NA

CDR3 DNA: TGTGCCAGCAGCTCGCCTCCGGGACAGGGGGCCGTTGAGCAGTTCTTC
CDR3 protein: CASSSPPGQGAVEQFF
V gene: TRBV11-3
J gene: TRBJ2-1
D gene: TRBD1
clone size: NA

CDR3 DNA: TGCGCCAGCAGCGGTCTGCCCGGGGGGCAGGAGACCCAGTACTTC
CDR3 protein: CASSGLPGGQETQYF
V gene: TRBV5-1
J gene: TRBJ2-5
D gene: NA
clone size: NA

CDR3 DNA: TGTGCCAGCTCACCACGGGCAGGGGCGTTGAACACTGAAGCTTTCTTT
CDR3 protein: CASSPRAGALNTEAFF
V gene: TRBV18
J gene: TRBJ1-1
D gene: NA
clone size: once

CDR3 DNA: TGCGCCAGCAGCTTAGGACAGGAGTCCCCTGGAGGCTACACCTTC
CDR3 protein: CASSLGQESPGGYTF
V gene: TRBV5-1
J gene: TRBJ1-2
D gene: TRBD1
clone size: NA

CDR3 DNA: TGTGCCACCAGCAGGTCGGGAACAGCAAATCAGCCCCAGCATTTT
CDR3 protein: CATSRSGTANQPQHF
V gene: TRBV15
J gene: TRBJ1-5
D gene: NA
clone size: NA

CDR3 DNA: TGTGCCAGCAGTTTACCCCCAGGGTGGAGCTACACCTTC
CDR3 protein: CASSLPPGWSYTF
V gene: TRBV12-3/TRBV12-4
J gene: TRBJ1-2
D gene: NA
clone size: NA

CDR3 DNA: TGCAGCGGGGGGACTAGCGGGTGGCGGGAGCAGTTCTTC
CDR3 protein: CSGGTSGWREQFF
V gene: TRBV29-1
J gene: TRBJ2-1
D gene: TRBD2
clone size: NA

CDR3 DNA: TGTGCCAGCAGTTTAGGCGGGACCTCCAGCGACGAGCAGTACTTC
CDR3 protein: CASSLGGTSSDEQYF
V gene: TRBV28
J gene: TRBJ2-7
D gene: NA
clone size: NA

CDR3 DNA: TGTGCCAGCAGTCCCGGGACTAGCGGGAGGGAGCAGTATTTT
CDR3 protein: CASSPGTSGREQYF
V gene: TRBV6-2/TRBV6-3
J gene: TRBJ2-3
D gene: TRBD2
clone size: once

CDR3 DNA: TGTGCCAGCTCACGGAGACAGAACCAGAACACTGAAGCTTTCTTT
CDR3 protein: CASSRRQNQNTEAFF
V gene: TRBV18
J gene: TRBJ1-1
D gene: NA
clone size: NA

CDR3 DNA: TGTGCCACCAGCAGAGTCAAGGGAGAGGGTATCTATGGCTACACCTTC
CDR3 protein: CATSRVKGEGIYGYTF
V gene: TRBV15
J gene: TRBJ1-2
D gene: NA
clone size: NA

CDR3 DNA: TGTGCCAGCAGCCAAGGTGGCCTTATCCTAGCGGGAAATGAGCAGTTCTTC
CDR3 protein: CASSQGGLILAGNEQFF
V gene: TRBV3-1/TRBV3-2
J gene: TRBJ2-1
D gene: TRBD2
clone size: NA

CDR3 DNA: TGTGCCAGCAGCCAATTCGACACCTCAACTAATGAAAAACTGTTTTTT
CDR3 protein: CASSQFDTSTNEKLFF
V gene: TRBV13
J gene: TRBJ1-4
D gene: NA
clone size: NA

CDR3 DNA: TGTGCCAGTATTGGGACTAGGACAGGAGTTTATGGCTACACCTTC
CDR3 protein: CASIGTRTGVYGYTF
V gene: TRBV19
J gene: TRBJ1-2
D gene: TRBD1
clone size: NA

CDR3 DNA: TGCGCCAGCAGCTTGGATGGGACAATGGCTTTCTTT
CDR3 protein: CASSLDGTMAFF
V gene: TRBV5-1
J gene: TRBJ1-1
D gene: NA
clone size: NA

CDR3 DNA: TGCGCCAGCAGCTTGGCCGTTTCAGGGAATTCACCCCTCCACTTT
CDR3 protein: CASSLAVSGNSPLHF
V gene: TRBV5-1
J gene: TRBJ1-6
D gene: NA
clone size: NA

CDR3 DNA: TGTGCCAGCAAGGACAGGGGATTAGATACGCAGTATTTT
CDR3 protein: CASKDRGLDTQYF
V gene: TRBV2
J gene: TRBJ2-3
D gene: TRBD1
clone size: NA

CDR3 DNA: TGTGCCAGTAGGCAGCCTGGAGGGGCTGGCTACACCTTC
CDR3 protein: CASRQPGGAGYTF
V gene: TRBV19
J gene: TRBJ1-2
D gene: NA
clone size: NA

CDR3 DNA: TGTGCCTCCGGTAGCGGATTCTCCGAGCAGTACTTC
CDR3 protein: CASGSGFSEQYF
V gene: TRBV30
J gene: TRBJ2-7
D gene: NA
clone size: few

CDR3 DNA: TGCAGTGCTAGTCCGGGACTAGCGGGAGCTTGGAGGATGGAGACCCAGTACTTC
CDR3 protein: CSASPGLAGAWRMETQYF
V gene: TRBV20-1
J gene: TRBJ2-5
D gene: TRBD2
clone size: NA

CDR3 DNA: TGCGCCAGCAGCCAAGAGAGGGGGGAGGGTCAGCCCCAGCATTTT
CDR3 protein: CASSQERGEGQPQHF
V gene: TRBV4-1
J gene: TRBJ1-5
D gene: NA
clone size: NA

CDR3 DNA: TGCGCCAGCAGTTATGATCCGGGACTAGGGAACACCGGGGAGCTGTTTTTT
CDR3 protein: CASSYDPGLGNTGELFF
V gene: TRBV5-1
J gene: TRBJ2-2
D gene: TRBD2
clone size: NA

CDR3 DNA: TGTGCCAGTAGTTGGGGGGGCCTTAGCAATCAGCCCCAGCATTTT
CDR3 protein: CASSWGGLSNQPQHF
V gene: TRBV19
J gene: TRBJ1-5
D gene: NA
clone size: NA

CDR3 DNA: TGTGCCAGCAGAGGGCAGGGGGCCGGGGATACGCAGTATTTT
CDR3 protein: CASRGQGAGDTQYF
V gene: TRBV6-5
J gene: TRBJ2-3
D gene: TRBD1
clone size: NA

CDR3 DNA: TGTGCCAGCAGTGAAGGCGGACTCCGTCCCTTCTATGGCTACACCTTC
CDR3 protein: CASSEGGLRPFYGYTF
V gene: TRBV6-1
J gene: TRBJ1-2
D gene: NA
clone size: NA

CDR3 DNA: TGTGCCAGCAGTTACCTGTCGAGAGACAATGAGCAGTTCTTC
CDR3 protein: CASSYLSRDNEQFF
V gene: TRBV6-5
J gene: TRBJ2-1
D gene: NA
clone size: NA